One sample yielded the 15 T cell receptor beta chains listed below, sequenced in a study of blood T cell repertoires in COVID-19. TCRdb keeps only in-frame clones here, not all; method: immunoSEQ multiplex PCR. The top ten clones hold 7% of a sample with about 160,000 clones, roughly 87% of them seen once. The specimen sequenced was PBMCs or T cells enriched from blood (not recorded which). Every receptor here comes from a woman aged 45-65 years who had recovered from COVID-19.

The chain uses TRBV19 and TRBJ2-2; 7 bases fit TRBD1. V was pared by 4 bases and J by 6 bases, with 2 bases of the junction left unmatched. The CDR3 is 13 residues long. From germline, CDR1 is LNHDA and CDR2 SQIVND (reference sequence). The CDR3 DNA is TGTGCCAGTAGTACCCAGGGGGCCGGGGAGCTGTTTTTT. As protein: CASSTQGAGELFF. Combining the CDR3 with reference TRBV19 and TRBJ2-2 gives the whole variable domain DGGITQSPKYLFRKEGQNVTLSCEQNLNHDAMYWYRQDPGQGLRLIYYSQIVNDFQKGDIAEGYSVSREKKESFPLTVTSAQKNPTAFYLCASSTQGAGELFFGEGSRLTVL.

The sample holds one count of this clone. The rearrangement links TRBV7-3 to TRBJ2-3, with 8 nucleotides matching TRBD2. With 6 bases clipped from V and 0 bases from J, the junction kept 17 bases outside the gene matches. The CDR3 runs to 19 residues. Germline V gene sequence: CDR1 SGHTA, CDR2 FQGTGA. This CDR3 reads CASSSGRGAFPRSTDTQYF. DNA for the CDR3: TGTGCCAGCAGTTCCGGGAGGGGCGCGTTCCCCCGTAGCACAGATACGCAGTATTTT. Looking up the rest from reference TRBV7-3 and TRBJ2-3 gives the full variable domain: GAGVSQTPSNKVTEKGKYVELRCDPISGHTALYWYRQSLGQGPEFLIYFQGTGAADDSGLPNDRFFAVRPEGSVSTLKIQRTERGDSAVYLCASSSGRGAFPRSTDTQYFGPGTRLTVL.

The chain employs TRBV7-2 and TRBJ2-7; D may be TRBD1 (5 bases). The ends were cut back, 1 base at V and 2 bases at J, with 15 bases in the middle. The CDR3 is 16 amino acids. CDR1 SGHTA and CDR2 FQGNSA come from the germline V gene. The CDR3 region is CASSLDRTGQAYEQYF. In DNA, the CDR3 is TGTGCCAGCAGCTTAGATCGCACAGGTCAAGCCTACGAGCAGTACTTC.

With regard to this clone: The sample contains more than one DNA sequence encoding this CDR3. CDR3 residues: CASSPPGGYEQYF. The CDR3 bases are TGTGCCAGCAGCCCCCCGGGGGGCTACGAGCAGTACTTC. The chain employs TRBV13 and TRBJ2-7; 7 bases map to TRBD2. V lost 5 bases to trimming and J lost 3 bases; unmatched junction nucleotides: 4. This CDR3 contains 13 residues. From germline, CDR1 is PRHDT and CDR2 FYEKMQ (reference sequence).

The chain combines TRBV28 with TRBJ1-5, with D unclear. Germline V gives CDR1 MDHEN, CDR2 SYDVKM. Trimming took off 6 bases at V and 1 base at J, with 13 bases between the two ends. The CDR3 extends over 15 amino acids. In nucleotides, the CDR3 is TGTGCCAGCAGCCCCACCGGGGTAAGCAATCAGCCCCAGCATTTT. This sequence encodes CASSPTGVSNQPQHF.

The rearrangement uses TRBV5-1 and TRBJ1-1, with 8 nucleotides matching TRBD1. Germline assignment: CDR1 SGHRS and CDR2 YFSETQ. With V trimmed by 4 bases and J by 7 bases, 12 bases remained unmatched. This CDR3 has 15 residues. The CDR3 here is CASSPRTGSPREAFF. Here the CDR3 DNA reads TGCGCCAGCAGCCCCAGGACAGGGAGTCCACGTGAAGCTTTCTTT.

This chain joins TRBV5-1 and TRBJ2-1; 7 bases agree with TRBD2. CDR1 and CDR2 (germline): SGHRS, YFSETQ. Unmatched junction bases numbered 10, after V lost 6 bases and J lost 7 bases. The CDR3 extends over 14 amino acids. CDR3 amino acids: CASTGREGRNEQFF. The CDR3 DNA reads as TGCGCCAGCACTGGAAGGGAGGGCCGGAATGAGCAGTTCTTC.

V is TRBV5-6 and J is TRBJ2-2; TRBD2 aligns across 7 bases. CDR1 SGHDT and CDR2 YYEEEE come from the germline V gene. The CDR3 loop spans 18 amino acids. With 4 bases clipped from V and 4 bases from J, the junction kept 16 bases outside the gene matches. CDR3 nucleotides: TGTGCCAGCAGCCTAGCGTTCTTTCGGGAGGTCGGCACCGGGGAGCTGTTTTTT. It yields the protein CASSLAFFREVGTGELFF.

V and J are TRBV2 and TRBJ2-6; 9 bases match TRBD1. Trimming took 6 bases from V and 2 from J; bases not matched to a gene: 5. The germline gives CDR1 SNHLY, CDR2 FYNNEI. This CDR3 region has 16 residues. CDR3 in amino acids: CASSGTGGAGANVLTF. In DNA form, the CDR3 reads TGTGCCAGCAGCGGTACAGGGGGCGCTGGGGCCAACGTCCTGACTTTC. Full variable domain (rest looked up from reference TRBV2 and TRBJ2-6): EPEVTQTPSHQVTQMGQEVILRCVPISNHLYFYWYRQILGQKVEFLVSFYNNEISEKSEIFDDQFSVERPDGSNFTLKIRSTKLEDSAMYFCASSGTGGAGANVLTFGAGSRLTVL.

V is TRBV28 and J is TRBJ2-7; TRBD1 aligns across 7 bases. The CDR3 extends over 15 amino acids. Germline assignment: CDR1 MDHEN and CDR2 SYDVKM. The junction had 10 bases not matched to a gene; V was cut back by 6 bases and J by 2 bases. The CDR3: CASRDGQERAYEQYF. CDR3 in DNA: TGTGCCAGCAGGGACGGACAGGAGAGGGCCTACGAGCAGTACTTC.

The chain recombines TRBV6-1 with TRBJ1-3, with TRBD1 matching over 9 bases. The germline CDR1 and CDR2 sequences are MNHNS and SASEGT. The CDR3 spans 17 residues. Unmatched junction bases numbered 10, after V lost 2 bases and J lost 5 bases. CDR3 nucleotide sequence: TGTGCCAGCAGTGAAAAACCATGGGACAGGGATAGAAACACCATATATTTT. This gives the protein CASSEKPWDRDRNTIYF.

The chain recombines TRBV7-9 with TRBJ2-3; 10 bases fit TRBD2. Trimming removed 5 bases from V and 4 bases from J; junction bases left unmatched: 9. The CDR3 loop spans 16 amino acids. From germline, CDR1 is SEHNR and CDR2 FQNEAQ (reference sequence). The CDR3: CASSQVSGRAADTQYF. In DNA form, the CDR3 reads TGTGCCAGCAGCCAAGTCAGCGGGAGGGCAGCAGATACGCAGTATTTT.

The chain recombines TRBV2 with TRBJ1-1; D is perhaps TRBD1 (5 bases). The CDR3 totals 13 residues. V was cut by 7 bases and J by 6 bases, with 15 bases left in between. Germline V CDR1 and CDR2: SNHLY, FYNNEI. CDR3 nucleotide sequence: TGTGCCAGCACGTGGGGGGGTCTCGCTGAAGCTTTCTTT. Protein product: CASTWGGLAEAFF.

CDR3 region: CASSQGFTSPFGYTF. The CDR3 DNA is TGTGCCAGCAGCCAAGGATTTACGAGCCCCTTTGGCTACACCTTC. The rearrangement links TRBV3-1 (or the pseudogene TRBV3-2) to TRBJ1-2; D is unclear. The V end was cut by 1 base, the J end by 7 bases, with 16 bases between. In germline, CDR1 is LGHDT, CDR2 YNNKEL (reference sequence). The CDR3 length is 15 residues.

The V call is TRBV18, the J call TRBJ2-1; the match to TRBD2 covers 10 bases. With V trimmed by 3 bases and J by 16 bases, 9 bases remained unmatched. Germline V gives CDR1 KGHSH, CDR2 LQKENI. The CDR3 contains 13 residues. The chain's CDR3 is CASSPPLAGEAFF. The CDR3 DNA reads TGTGCCAGCTCACCGCCTCTAGCGGGAGAAGCCTTCTTC.